This TCR beta chain appears in the sequencing data of a study of blood T cell repertoires in COVID-19. Study background: Acute-phase and convalescent COVID-19 samples originated in the United States, Italy and Spain.

The CDR3 sequence is 16 residues long. V gave up 2 bases and J gave up 0 bases, with 13 bases separating them. Germline values: CDR1 SGHTA, CDR2 FQGNSA. Authors' data handling: Estimates of nucleated cell counts were drawn from the amplification of reference gene primers. Profiling relied on immunoSEQ multiplex PCR, and the TCRdb table lists in-frame clones only, not all of them. V and J calls and clone size are those listed in that table; D and trimming were worked out from the DNA. Of roughly 150,000 clones in the sample, roughly 84% were seen once. Material: peripheral blood. This clonotype originated in a woman between 45 and 65 years old with acute or convalescent COVID-19. The chain has TRBV7-2 and TRBJ1-1; TRBD1 is a possible D gene (6 bases). The CDR3 nucleotides read TGTGCCAGCAGCTTAACGGGGGGGACAATGAACACTGAAGCTTTCTTT. Translation: CASSLTGGTMNTEAFF.